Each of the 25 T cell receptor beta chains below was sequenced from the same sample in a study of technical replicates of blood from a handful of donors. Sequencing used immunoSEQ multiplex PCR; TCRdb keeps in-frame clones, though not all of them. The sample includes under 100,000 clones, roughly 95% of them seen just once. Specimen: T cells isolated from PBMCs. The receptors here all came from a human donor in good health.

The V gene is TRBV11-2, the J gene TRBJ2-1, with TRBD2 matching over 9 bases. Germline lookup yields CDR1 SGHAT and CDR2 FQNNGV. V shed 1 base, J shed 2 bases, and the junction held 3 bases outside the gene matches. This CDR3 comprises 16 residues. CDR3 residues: CASSLAAGGTYNEQFF. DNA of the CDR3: TGTGCCAGCAGCTTAGCAGCGGGAGGAACCTACAATGAGCAGTTCTTC.

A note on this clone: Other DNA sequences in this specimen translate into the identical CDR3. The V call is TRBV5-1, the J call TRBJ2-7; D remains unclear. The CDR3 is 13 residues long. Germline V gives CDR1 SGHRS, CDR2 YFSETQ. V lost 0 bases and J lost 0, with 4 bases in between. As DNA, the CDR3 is TGCGCCAGCAGCTTGGCCGGCTCCTACGAGCAGTACTTC. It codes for CASSLAGSYEQYF. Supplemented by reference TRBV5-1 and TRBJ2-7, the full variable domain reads KAGVTQTPRYLIKTRGQQVTLSCSPISGHRSVSWYQQTPGQGLQFLFEYFSETQRNKGNFPGRFSGRQFSNSRSEMNVSTLELGDSALYLCASSLAGSYEQYFGPGTRLTVT.

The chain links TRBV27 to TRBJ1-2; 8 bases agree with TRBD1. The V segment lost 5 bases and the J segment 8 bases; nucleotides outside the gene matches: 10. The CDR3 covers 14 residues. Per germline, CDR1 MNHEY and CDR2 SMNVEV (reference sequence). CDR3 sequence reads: CASSTRTGRRGYTF. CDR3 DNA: TGTGCCAGCAGTACCAGGACAGGGAGAAGGGGCTACACCTTC.

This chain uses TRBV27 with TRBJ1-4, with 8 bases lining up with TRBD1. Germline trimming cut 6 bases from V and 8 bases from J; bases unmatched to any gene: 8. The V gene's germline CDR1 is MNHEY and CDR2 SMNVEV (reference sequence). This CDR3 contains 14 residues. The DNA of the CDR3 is TGTGCCAGCAGCCACCGACAGGGGCGAGAAAAACTGTTTTTT. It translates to CASSHRQGREKLFF.

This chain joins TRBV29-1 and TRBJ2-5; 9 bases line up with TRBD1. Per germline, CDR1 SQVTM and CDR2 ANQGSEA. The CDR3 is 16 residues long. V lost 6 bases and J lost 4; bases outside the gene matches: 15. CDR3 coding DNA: TGCAGCGTGGGAGGGACAGGGTTGGCGAGGGGAGAGACCCAGTACTTC. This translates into CSVGGTGLARGETQYF.

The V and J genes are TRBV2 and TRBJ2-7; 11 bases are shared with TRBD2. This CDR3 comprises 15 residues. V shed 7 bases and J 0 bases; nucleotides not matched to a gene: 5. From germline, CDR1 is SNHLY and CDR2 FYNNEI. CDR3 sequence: CASKMGLAASYEQYF. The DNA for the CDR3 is TGTGCCAGCAAGATGGGACTAGCGGCCTCCTACGAGCAGTACTTC.

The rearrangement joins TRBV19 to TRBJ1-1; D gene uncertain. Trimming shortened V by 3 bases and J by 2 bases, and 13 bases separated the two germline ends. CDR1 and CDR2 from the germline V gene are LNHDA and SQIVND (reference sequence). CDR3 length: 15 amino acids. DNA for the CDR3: TGTGCCAGTAGTATTCACATCGGGGTAAACACTGAAGCTTTCTTT. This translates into CASSIHIGVNTEAFF.

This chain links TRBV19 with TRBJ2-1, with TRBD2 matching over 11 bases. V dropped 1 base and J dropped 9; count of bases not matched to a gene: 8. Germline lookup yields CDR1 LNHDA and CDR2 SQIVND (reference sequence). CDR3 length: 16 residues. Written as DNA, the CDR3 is TGTGCCAGTAGTATAGGTATACTAGCGGGAGCCATTGAGCAGTTCTTC. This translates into CASSIGILAGAIEQFF.

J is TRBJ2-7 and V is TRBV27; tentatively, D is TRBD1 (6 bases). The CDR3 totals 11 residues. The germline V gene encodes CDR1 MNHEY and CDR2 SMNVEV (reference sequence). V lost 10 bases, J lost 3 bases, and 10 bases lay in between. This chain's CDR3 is CATKQGYEQYF. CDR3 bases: TGTGCCACCAAACAGGGCTACGAGCAGTACTTC.

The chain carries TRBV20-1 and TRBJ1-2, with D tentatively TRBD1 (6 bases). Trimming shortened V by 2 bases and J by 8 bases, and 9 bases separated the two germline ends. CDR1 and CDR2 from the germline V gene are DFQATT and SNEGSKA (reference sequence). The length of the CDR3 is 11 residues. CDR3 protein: CSARQGNGYTF. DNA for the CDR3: TGCAGTGCTAGACAGGGGAACGGCTACACCTTC.

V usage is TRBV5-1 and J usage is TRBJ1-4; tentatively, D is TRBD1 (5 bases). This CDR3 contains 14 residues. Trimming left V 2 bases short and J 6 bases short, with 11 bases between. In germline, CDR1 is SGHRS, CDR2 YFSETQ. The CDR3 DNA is TGCGCCAGCAGCTTCTCAGGGTTCGATGAAAAACTGTTTTTT. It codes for CASSFSGFDEKLFF.

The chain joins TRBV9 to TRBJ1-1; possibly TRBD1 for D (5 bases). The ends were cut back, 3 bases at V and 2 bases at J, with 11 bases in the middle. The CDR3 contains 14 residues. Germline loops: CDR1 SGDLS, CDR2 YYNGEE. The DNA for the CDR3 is TGTGCCAGCAGCGGGTTCGGGGGTAACACTGAAGCTTTCTTT. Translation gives CASSGFGGNTEAFF.

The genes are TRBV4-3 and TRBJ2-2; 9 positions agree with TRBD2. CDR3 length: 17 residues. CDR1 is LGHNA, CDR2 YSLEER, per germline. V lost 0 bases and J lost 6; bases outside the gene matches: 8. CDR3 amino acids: CASSQDLWREGPGELFF. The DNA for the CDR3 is TGCGCCAGCAGCCAAGATCTGTGGCGGGAGGGCCCCGGGGAGCTGTTTTTT.

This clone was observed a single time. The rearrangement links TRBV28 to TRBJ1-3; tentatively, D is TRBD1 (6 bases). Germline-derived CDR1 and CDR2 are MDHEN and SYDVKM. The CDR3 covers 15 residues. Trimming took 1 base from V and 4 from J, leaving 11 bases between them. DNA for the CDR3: TGTGCCAGCAGTTTATCTCCGGGGACAGGAAACACCATATATTTT. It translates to CASSLSPGTGNTIYF.

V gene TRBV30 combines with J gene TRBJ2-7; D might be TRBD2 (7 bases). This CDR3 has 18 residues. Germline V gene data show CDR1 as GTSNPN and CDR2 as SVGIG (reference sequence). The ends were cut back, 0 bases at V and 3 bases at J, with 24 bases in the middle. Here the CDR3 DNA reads TGTGCCTGGAGTGTAGGGGGATCGTCGGGGAGGGCGTACTACGAGCAGTACTTC. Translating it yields CAWSVGGSSGRAYYEQYF.

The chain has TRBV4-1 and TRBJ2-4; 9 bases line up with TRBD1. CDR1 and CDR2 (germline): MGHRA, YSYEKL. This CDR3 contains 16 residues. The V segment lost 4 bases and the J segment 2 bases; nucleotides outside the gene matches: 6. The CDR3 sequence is CASSPGTGKSKNIQYF. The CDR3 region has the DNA TGCGCCAGCAGCCCCGGGACAGGGAAGTCCAAAAACATTCAGTACTTC.

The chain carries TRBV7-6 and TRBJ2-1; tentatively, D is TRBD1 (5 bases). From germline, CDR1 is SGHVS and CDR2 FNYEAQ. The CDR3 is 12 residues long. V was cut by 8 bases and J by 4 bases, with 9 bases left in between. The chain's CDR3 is CASRDSYNEQFF. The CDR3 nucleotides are TGTGCCAGCCGCGACAGTTACAATGAGCAGTTCTTC.

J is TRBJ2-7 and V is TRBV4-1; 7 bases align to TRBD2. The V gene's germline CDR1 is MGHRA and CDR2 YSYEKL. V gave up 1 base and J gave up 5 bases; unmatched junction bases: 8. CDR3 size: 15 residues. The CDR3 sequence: CASSQVGKRGNEQYF. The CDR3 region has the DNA TGCGCCAGCAGCCAAGTCGGTAAGCGGGGAAACGAGCAGTACTTC.

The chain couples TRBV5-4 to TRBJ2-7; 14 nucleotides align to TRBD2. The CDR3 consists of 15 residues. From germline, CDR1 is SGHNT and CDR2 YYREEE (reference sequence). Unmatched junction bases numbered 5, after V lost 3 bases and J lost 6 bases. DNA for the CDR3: TGTGCCAGCAGCTGGGGACTAGCGGGAGAGGTCGAGCAGTACTTC. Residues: CASSWGLAGEVEQYF.

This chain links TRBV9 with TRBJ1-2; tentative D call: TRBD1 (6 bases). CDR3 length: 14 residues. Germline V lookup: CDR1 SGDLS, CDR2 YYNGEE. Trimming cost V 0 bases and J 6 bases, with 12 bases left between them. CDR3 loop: CASSVEGGAHGYTF. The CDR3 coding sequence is TGTGCCAGCAGCGTAGAAGGGGGGGCACATGGCTACACCTTC.

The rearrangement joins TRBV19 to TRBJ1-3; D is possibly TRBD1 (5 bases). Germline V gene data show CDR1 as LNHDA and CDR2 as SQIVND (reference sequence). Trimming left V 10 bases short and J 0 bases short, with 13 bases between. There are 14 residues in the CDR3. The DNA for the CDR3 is TGTGCCACTACGGCGGGGGGCTCTGGAAACACCATATATTTT. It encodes CATTAGGSGNTIYF.

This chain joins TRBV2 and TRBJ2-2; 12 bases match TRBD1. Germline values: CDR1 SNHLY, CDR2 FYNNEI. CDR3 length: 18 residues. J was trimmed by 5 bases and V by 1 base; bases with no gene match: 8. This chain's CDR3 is CASSEVVGQGARTGELFF. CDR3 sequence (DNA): TGTGCCAGCAGTGAAGTAGTGGGACAGGGGGCTCGGACCGGGGAGCTGTTTTTT.

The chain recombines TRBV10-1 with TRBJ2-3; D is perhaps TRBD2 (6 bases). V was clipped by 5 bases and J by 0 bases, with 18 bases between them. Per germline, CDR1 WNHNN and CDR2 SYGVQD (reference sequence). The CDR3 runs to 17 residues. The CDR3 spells CASSSGVNSGSTDTQYF. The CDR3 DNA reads TGCGCCAGCAGTAGCGGTGTCAATAGCGGTAGCACAGATACGCAGTATTTT.

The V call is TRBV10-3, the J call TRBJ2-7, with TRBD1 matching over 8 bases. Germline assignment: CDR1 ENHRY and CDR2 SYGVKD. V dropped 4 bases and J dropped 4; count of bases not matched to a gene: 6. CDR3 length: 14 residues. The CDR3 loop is CAISVRTGTYEQYF. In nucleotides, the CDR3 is TGTGCCATCAGTGTGAGGACAGGGACTTACGAGCAGTACTTC.

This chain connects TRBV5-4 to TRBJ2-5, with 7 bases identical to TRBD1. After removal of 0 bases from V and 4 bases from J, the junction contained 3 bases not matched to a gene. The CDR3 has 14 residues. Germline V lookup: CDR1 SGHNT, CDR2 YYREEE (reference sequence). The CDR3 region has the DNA TGTGCCAGCAGCTTGGCGTCAGGGGGAGAGACCCAGTACTTC. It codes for CASSLASGGETQYF.